These 25 T cell receptor beta chains came from one sample sequenced in a study of cytomegalovirus exposure and HLA in healthy donors. A multiplex PCR was run with 60 Vbeta primers and 13 Jbeta primers. Data came from immunoSEQ multiplex PCR; TCRdb stores just in-frame clones and leaves some out. The sample includes around 92,000 clones, around 79% of them seen just once. Sequenced: PBMCs. The receptors were gathered from an older woman in good health and CMV-seropositive.

This clone was observed a few times. The chain couples TRBV5-1 to TRBJ2-1; TRBD2 aligns across 10 bases. The V segment lost 5 bases and the J segment 0 bases; nucleotides outside the gene matches: 2. The CDR3 loop spans 15 amino acids. Germline CDR1 reads SGHRS; CDR2 reads YFSETQ. The DNA for the CDR3 is TGCGCCAGCAGACCTAGCGGGGGCTCCTACAATGAGCAGTTCTTC. This translates into CASRPSGGSYNEQFF. Using reference TRBV5-1 and TRBJ2-1 for the parts outside the CDR3, the full variable domain is KAGVTQTPRYLIKTRGQQVTLSCSPISGHRSVSWYQQTPGQGLQFLFEYFSETQRNKGNFPGRFSGRQFSNSRSEMNVSTLELGDSALYLCASRPSGGSYNEQFFGPGTRLTVL.

The chain has TRBV6-4 and TRBJ2-7; D remains ambiguous. Germline values: CDR1 MRHNA, CDR2 SNTAGT. The CDR3 loop spans 15 amino acids. The V end lost 8 bases, the J end lost 3 bases, and 20 bases lay between the germline ends. The CDR3 nucleotides read TGTGCCAGCCTGTTAAATGTCCGACGGAGCTACGAGCAGTACTTC. Its protein is CASLLNVRRSYEQYF.

This chain links TRBV25-1 with TRBJ1-5, with 11 bases matching TRBD1. Looked up from germline, CDR1 is MGHDK and CDR2 is SYGVNS. The trim removed 8 bases at V and 7 bases at J, leaving 10 bases unmatched. This CDR3 region has 15 residues. The CDR3 DNA follows: TGTGCCAGCGCCTCGGGACAGGGGGACAAGCAGCCCCAGCATTTT. It encodes CASASGQGDKQPQHF.

The chain recombines TRBV11-2 with TRBJ2-5; 7 bases are a match to TRBD1. Looked up from germline, CDR1 is SGHAT and CDR2 is FQNNGV. The CDR3 has 13 residues. Losses at the gene ends were 5 bases for V and 11 bases for J; bases not matched to a gene: 11. This CDR3 reads CASSRGQVQEQYF. As DNA, the CDR3 is TGTGCCAGCAGCCGAGGACAGGTTCAAGAGCAGTACTTC.

The rearrangement uses TRBV28 and TRBJ1-2, with D possibly matching TRBD1 (5 bases). CDR3 length: 14 residues. Germline-derived CDR1 and CDR2 are MDHEN and SYDVKM. The V gene lost 7 bases and the J gene lost 10 bases, with 22 bases spanning the gap. The CDR3, as DNA: TGTGCCAGCATTCGGGGGGGTCTTAAGAGTGACTACACCTTC. It encodes CASIRGGLKSDYTF.

V gene TRBV18 combines with J gene TRBJ2-3; TRBD1 aligns across 9 bases. Germline CDR1 KGHSH, CDR2 LQKENI. Trimming took 3 bases from V and 6 from J; bases not matched to a gene: 4. CDR3 length: 14 residues. The CDR3 DNA reads TGTGCCAGCTCACCGACAGGGGGTTCGGATACGCAGTATTTT. This gives the protein CASSPTGGSDTQYF.

The CDR3 protein is CASSITGGNSPLHF. Here the CDR3 DNA reads TGTGCCAGTAGTATAACCGGGGGAAATTCACCCCTCCACTTT. This chain connects TRBV19 to TRBJ1-6; tentatively, D is TRBD1 (5 bases). V lost 2 bases and J lost 7, with 9 bases in between. Germline V gives CDR1 LNHDA, CDR2 SQIVND (reference sequence). The CDR3 sequence is 14 residues long.

The chain employs TRBV5-5 and TRBJ1-2; no firm D call. Trimming pared 5 bases from V and 6 bases from J, leaving 26 bases between. Germline V CDR1 and CDR2: SGHKS, YYEKEE (reference sequence). The CDR3 has 17 residues. The CDR3 is CASSLRHSNERRDGYTF. The CDR3 coding sequence is TGTGCCAGCAGTCTCCGACACTCTAACGAACGGAGGGATGGCTACACCTTC.

V usage is TRBV27 and J usage is TRBJ1-4, with a tentative D call TRBD1 (6 bases). Germline assignment: CDR1 MNHEY and CDR2 SMNVEV (reference sequence). The CDR3 spans 14 residues. The germline V and J ends were trimmed by 8 bases and 7 bases, with 17 bases remaining between them. CDR3 loop: CASGRGGSGEKLFF. In DNA, the CDR3 is TGTGCCAGCGGGAGGGGGGGATCGGGTGAAAAACTGTTTTTT.

The chain employs TRBV4-1 and TRBJ1-2; D not resolved. V was clipped by 4 bases and J by 8 bases, with 14 bases between them. Germline values: CDR1 MGHRA, CDR2 YSYEKL. This CDR3 region has 13 residues. This CDR3 reads CASSPLVGRGYTF. CDR3 nucleotides: TGCGCCAGCAGCCCCCTTGTGGGGAGAGGCTACACCTTC.

The V and J genes are TRBV6-5 and TRBJ2-7; 7 nucleotides line up with TRBD1. CDR1 MNHEY and CDR2 SVGAGI come from the germline V gene. The length of the CDR3 is 13 residues. V lost 6 bases, J lost 6 bases, and 8 bases stayed unmatched. The chain's CDR3 is CASRPTGPGEQYF. The CDR3 DNA follows: TGTGCCAGCAGACCGACAGGGCCGGGCGAGCAGTACTTC.

This chain uses TRBV7-9 with TRBJ2-4; 7 nucleotides align to TRBD2. This CDR3 region has 14 residues. After removal of 6 bases from V and 4 bases from J, the junction contained 6 bases not matched to a gene. Per germline, CDR1 SEHNR and CDR2 FQNEAQ (reference sequence). CDR3 residues: CASRGGSAKNIQYF. As DNA, the CDR3 is TGTGCCAGCAGAGGCGGGAGTGCTAAAAACATTCAGTACTTC.

V and J are TRBV18 and TRBJ2-1; maybe TRBD1 (6 bases). V was trimmed by 2 bases and J by 6 bases, leaving 14 bases between them. CDR1 and CDR2 (germline): KGHSH, LQKENI. The CDR3 spans 15 residues. CDR3: CASSPVTGGFNEQFF. The CDR3 DNA reads TGTGCCAGCTCACCAGTGACAGGTGGATTCAATGAGCAGTTCTTC.

The rearrangement links TRBV11-2 to TRBJ2-3; possibly TRBD2 for D (6 bases). Germline loops: CDR1 SGHAT, CDR2 FQNNGV. The V end lost 1 base, the J end lost 0 bases, and 11 bases lay between the germline ends. This CDR3 has 16 amino acids. The CDR3 DNA reads TGTGCCAGCAGCTTAGTGGGTCGGGGGAGCACAGATACGCAGTATTTT. This translates into CASSLVGRGSTDTQYF.

The rearrangement joins TRBV7-2 to TRBJ1-2; D gene unclear. This CDR3 comprises 14 residues. The germline gives CDR1 SGHTA, CDR2 FQGNSA. Trimming took off 2 bases at V and 4 bases at J, with 11 bases between the two ends. Written as DNA, the CDR3 is TGTGCCAGCAGCTTACTTGGAGGTTCCTATGGCTACACCTTC. Amino acids: CASSLLGGSYGYTF.

The V gene is TRBV27, the J gene TRBJ1-4, with D possibly TRBD1 on 5 matching bases. Germline values: CDR1 MNHEY, CDR2 SMNVEV (reference sequence). CDR3 size: 14 residues. The V end lost 8 bases, the J end lost 7 bases, and 17 bases lay between the germline ends. CDR3 nucleotide sequence: TGTGCCAGCCGGGGGGTACAGACCGGTGAAAAACTGTTTTTT. Translated, it gives CASRGVQTGEKLFF. Full variable domain (remainder filled in from reference TRBV27 and TRBJ1-4): EAQVTQNPRYLITVTGKKLTVTCSQNMNHEYMSWYRQDPGLGLRQIYYSMNVEVTDKGDVPEGYKVSRKEKRNFPLILESPSPNQTSLYFCASRGVQTGEKLFFGSGTQLSVL.

This clone has only one observation. The chain couples TRBV12-1 to TRBJ1-1. TRBV12-1 has pseudogene status. This CDR3 contains 15 residues. CDR3 region: CASSLNGLRDTEAFF. In DNA form, the CDR3 reads TGTGCCAGCAGCTTAAACGGGCTGAGGGATACTGAAGCTTTCTTT.

This chain uses TRBV6-4 with TRBJ2-5, with D unclear. The end of the DNA fits TRBJ2-7 better, so the J call may be wrong. CDR3 length: 13 amino acids. CDR1 and CDR2 (germline): MRHNA, SNTAGT. The CDR3 sequence is CASNFVLVYEQYF. In DNA, the CDR3 is TGTGCCAGCAACTTCGTTTTGGTTTACGAGCAGTACTTC.

This clone was seen only a few times. The J gene is TRBJ2-3, the V gene TRBV5-1, with a possible D match to TRBD2 (6 bases). Germline assignment: CDR1 SGHRS and CDR2 YFSETQ. V was trimmed by 0 bases and J by 2 bases, leaving 13 bases between them. CDR3 size: 16 residues. CDR3: CASSLAAGSVTDTQYF. The CDR3 coding sequence is TGCGCCAGCAGCTTGGCCGCGGGATCAGTCACAGATACGCAGTATTTT.

The chain recombines TRBV5-1 with TRBJ1-1, with D possibly matching TRBD1 (5 bases). Trimming took 0 bases from V and 4 from J, leaving 13 bases between them. There are 15 residues in the CDR3. Germline CDR1 reads SGHRS; CDR2 reads YFSETQ. CDR3 DNA sequence: TGCGCCAGCAGCTTGGGCGGGACTGGATCCACTGAAGCTTTCTTT. It translates to CASSLGGTGSTEAFF.

The chain is built from TRBV14 and TRBJ2-2; 8 bases match TRBD1. CDR1 SGHDN and CDR2 FVKESK come from the germline V gene. The CDR3 has 16 residues. The V segment lost 4 bases and the J segment 3 bases; nucleotides outside the gene matches: 7. The CDR3 protein is CASSPWTGLDTGELFF. CDR3 bases: TGTGCCAGCAGCCCGTGGACAGGGTTGGACACCGGGGAGCTGTTTTTT.

This rearrangement joins TRBV27 to TRBJ2-5, with 8 bases aligning to TRBD1. From germline, CDR1 is MNHEY and CDR2 SMNVEV (reference sequence). The CDR3 length is 16 residues. Losses at the gene ends were 6 bases for V and 3 bases for J; bases not matched to a gene: 12. The CDR3 protein is CASRSLTGDPKETQYF. In DNA form, the CDR3 reads TGTGCCAGCAGATCCTTGACAGGGGATCCCAAAGAGACCCAGTACTTC.

This sequence joins TRBV4-2 and TRBJ1-5, with TRBD1 as a possible D gene (5 bases). The CDR3 covers 17 residues. V was clipped by 0 bases and J by 2 bases, with 14 bases between them. CDR1 is LGHNA and CDR2 is YNFKEQ in the germline V gene. The CDR3 protein is CASSQDIGGTGNQPQHF. The CDR3 region has the DNA TGTGCCAGCAGCCAAGATATAGGAGGGACGGGCAATCAGCCCCAGCATTTT.

This chain uses TRBV10-3 with TRBJ2-2; D ambiguous. The CDR3 has 13 residues. Germline lookup yields CDR1 ENHRY and CDR2 SYGVKD. Trimming stripped 1 base from V and 6 bases from J, with 6 bases between. CDR3 bases: TGTGCCATCAGTGAGTTAGCCCCCGGGGAGCTGTTTTTT. Translation gives CAISELAPGELFF.

J is TRBJ2-7 and V is TRBV27; TRBD1 agrees at 7 bases. Germline-derived CDR1 and CDR2 are MNHEY and SMNVEV (reference sequence). J lost 3 bases, V lost 4 bases, and 6 bases had no gene match. The CDR3 sequence is 14 residues long. The CDR3 loop reads CASSSYGTDYEQYF. CDR3 bases: TGTGCCAGCAGTTCCTATGGGACAGACTACGAGCAGTACTTC.